This TCR beta chain originates from a study of regulatory T cells in long-lasting Graves disease (dated by TCRdb to the early 2020s). Broadly, across the study: Persistent Graves' disease was defined as persistently positive TSH receptor autoantibodies together with antithyroid drug treatment for over 5 years. A total of some 35 samples underwent TCR sequencing: roughly 13 from persistent and about 20 from newly diagnosed Graves' disease patients. Persistent Graves' disease patients in the clinical cohort had taken antithyroid drugs for about 9.7 years on average. This study used TCR sequencing and RNA sequencing of peripheral blood to compare persistent Graves' disease patients against newly diagnosed Graves' disease patients. The study was registered as a clinical trial and conducted in China.

There are 14 amino acids in the CDR3, from cysteine to phenylalanine inclusive. Of all the DNA, just the CDR3 is kept, 42 bases in frame from base 1. CDR1 SGHTA and CDR2 FQGNSA were looked up in the germline V gene. This clonotype was picked up one time. Its antigen is still unknown. Being one base from a much bigger clone, this may be a read error. Library creation used multiplex PCR. Sequencing was carried out with an Illumina HiSeq 4000. To build TCR beta libraries, CDR3 regions were amplified by Arm-PCR using iRepertoire HTBI primers. PCR products were gel purified before sequencing. The authors' analysis ran thus. Across samples, 62 TRBV and approximately 15 TRBJ segments were identified and used for gene usage analysis of CDR3 amino acid clonotypes. COPE and FqMerger were used to merge the filtered high-quality paired reads into contigs. BLAST was used to align contigs to IMGT TRBV, TRBD and TRBJ reference genes, and CDR3 was defined according to IMGT. Highly expanded clones were defined as clonotypes with a frequency above 0.1%. Shannon entropy served as the measure of repertoire diversity, while the Gini coefficient captured V-J evenness. Clonotypes shared by more than one individual were considered public. TCRdb trimmed the raw reads at Q25, called clones with MiXCR and kept productive beta chains. One record per CDR3 amino acid sequence lists the most common genes and DNA. For this entry, the V and J calls and clone size follow TCRdb and not the study's own pipeline. Recorded for this sample are hundreds of thousands of distinct CDR3 sequences; roughly 20% of them occurred a single time. The leading ten clones occupy less than 25% of the sample.

Per the publication, the time point label means: persistent/refractory GD, antithyroid drugs over 5 years with positive TRAb. RNA was extracted from PBMCs in TRIzol for both TCR sequencing and RNA sequencing. Graves' disease was diagnosed according to American Thyroid Association guidelines. Recruitment of patients was carried out at an endocrinology department in Xi'an, China. Each patient gave about 9.1 milliliters of peripheral blood, collected in an EDTA anticoagulant tube. Ficoll Paque Plus density gradient separation was used to isolate PBMCs, and no further T cell sorting was done. RNA quality was checked with an Agilent 2100 Bioanalyzer and agarose gel, and concentration with a NanoDrop 2000. Paper-wide results and their limitations: Because the primary lesion, thyroid tissue, could not be accessed, the study looked at peripheral blood alone. Sequencing and analysis were restricted to the TCR beta chain. Lower TCR Shannon entropy and fewer highly expanded clones were observed in persistent Graves' disease patients than in newly diagnosed patients, which suggested clonal expansion. Persistent disease showed preferential use of TRBV28, TRBJ1-2 and TRBJ2-5, whereas newly diagnosed disease favored TRBV20-1 and TRBJ2-1. Patients with persistent disease shared more public clonotypes (roughly 2,900) than newly diagnosed patients did (roughly 970). As a limitation, the authors acknowledged that the small sample size may reduce accuracy.

The receptor chain draws on TRBV7-2 and TRBJ2-5; TRBD2 fits 10 bases in the junction. Sequencing was performed on peripheral blood mononuclear cells (PBMCs), taken when the disease was refractory, from a patient treated with antithyroid drugs. This clonotype originated in a female donor with Graves disease. The nucleotide sequence reads as follows: TGTGCCAGCAGCGCGGACCCAGCGGGGGGGACCCAGTGCTTC. This sequence encodes CASSADPAGGTQCF.